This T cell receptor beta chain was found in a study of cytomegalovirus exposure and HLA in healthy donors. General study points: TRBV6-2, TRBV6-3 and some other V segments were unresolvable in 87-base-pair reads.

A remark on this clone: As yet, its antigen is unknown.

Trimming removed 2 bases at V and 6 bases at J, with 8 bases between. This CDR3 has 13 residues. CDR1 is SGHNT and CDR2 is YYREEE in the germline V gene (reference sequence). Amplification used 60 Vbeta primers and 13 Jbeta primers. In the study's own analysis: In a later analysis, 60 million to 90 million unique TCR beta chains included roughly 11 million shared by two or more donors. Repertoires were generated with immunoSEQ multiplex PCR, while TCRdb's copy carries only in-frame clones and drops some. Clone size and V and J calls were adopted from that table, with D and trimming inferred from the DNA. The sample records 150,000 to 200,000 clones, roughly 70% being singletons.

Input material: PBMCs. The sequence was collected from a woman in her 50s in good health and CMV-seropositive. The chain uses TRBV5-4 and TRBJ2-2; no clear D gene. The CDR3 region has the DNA TGTGCCAGCAGCTTCTTTGCGGCCGGGGAGCTGTTTTTT. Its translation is CASSFFAAGELFF.